The 17 T cell receptor beta chains listed next were all sequenced from one sample in a study of early T cells in non-severe SARS-CoV-2 infection. TCRdb fed the 5' RACE reads into MiXCR, producing one record per CDR3 protein. The sample lists some 97,000 distinct CDR3 sequences; approximately 11% were seen once. Sequencing was performed on whole blood, taken at baseline. These receptors all come from an adult who was a healthcare worker with PCR-confirmed SARS-CoV-2 infection or an uninfected control (not recorded which).

This chain uses TRBV29-1 with TRBJ2-1, with D perhaps matching TRBD1 or TRBD2 (5 bases each). The CDR3 consists of 13 residues. Germline assignment: CDR1 SQVTM and CDR2 ANQGSEA. V was pared by 3 bases and J by 6 bases, with 12 bases between. CDR3 residues: CSVEGTQLNEQFF. The CDR3, as DNA: TGCAGCGTTGAGGGGACCCAGCTCAATGAGCAGTTCTTC.

This clonotype occurred a few times. V gene TRBV27 combines with J gene TRBJ1-1; 8 nucleotides agree with TRBD1. The CDR3 has 15 residues. The V gene end was trimmed by 7 bases and the J gene end by 2 bases; junction bases not matched to a gene: 9. CDR1 is MNHEY, CDR2 SMNVEV, per germline (reference sequence). CDR3 nucleotide sequence: TGTGCCAGCAAACTGGGGACAGGAACTAACACTGAAGCTTTCTTT. Its translation is CASKLGTGTNTEAFF.

This clonotype was recorded a few times. The gene calls are TRBV20-1 and TRBJ1-1, with D hard to call. In germline, CDR1 is DFQATT, CDR2 SNEGSKA (reference sequence). The V end lost 5 bases, the J end lost 2 bases, and 12 bases lay between the germline ends. The CDR3 loop spans 13 amino acids. The CDR3 nucleotides read TGCAGTGCTCCCTTGGGGTCCAACACTGAAGCTTTCTTT. This translates into CSAPLGSNTEAFF.

This clonotype came up a few times. V and J are TRBV6-2 or TRBV6-3 and TRBJ2-4; 11 nucleotides align to TRBD1. The CDR3 has 13 residues. The V gene's germline CDR1 is MNHEY and CDR2 SVGEGT. The V segment lost 3 bases and the J segment 12 bases; nucleotides outside the gene matches: 4. The CDR3 DNA is TGTGCCAGCAGTTATGGGGACAGGGGGGCTCAGTACTTC. Its translation: CASSYGDRGAQYF.

The chain links TRBV7-2 to TRBJ1-3; tentative D call: TRBD1 (6 bases). Trimming took 5 bases from V and 2 from J, leaving 10 bases between them. The CDR3 covers 14 residues. Germline assignment: CDR1 SGHTA and CDR2 FQGNSA. CDR3 protein: CASSIGTTGNTIYF. Written as DNA, the CDR3 is TGTGCCAGCAGCATAGGGACAACTGGAAACACCATATATTTT.

This clonotype has a handful of counts. The gene calls are TRBV7-2 and TRBJ2-3, with D perhaps TRBD1 or TRBD2 (5 bases each). The V end was cut by 7 bases, the J end by 3 bases, with 17 bases between. CDR1 and CDR2 from the germline V gene are SGHTA and FQGNSA. The CDR3 totals 15 residues. The chain's CDR3 is CASTFTGTSTDTQYF. The CDR3 nucleotides read TGTGCCAGCACCTTCACGGGGACCTCAACAGATACGCAGTATTTT.

This clonotype was counted between two and nine times. The chain couples TRBV10-1 to TRBJ1-1; a weak D match, TRBD1 (5 bases). V shed 4 bases and J shed 5 bases, with 11 bases lying between them. The CDR3 is made up of 13 amino acids. Germline CDR1 WNHNN, CDR2 SYGVQD (reference sequence). The DNA for the CDR3 is TGCGCCAGCAGTGTTCAGTGGGGGACTGAAGCTTTCTTT. The encoded protein is CASSVQWGTEAFF.

This clonotype has more than one count but fewer than ten. V gene TRBV18 combines with J gene TRBJ2-5, with 7 nucleotides matching TRBD2. This CDR3 is built from 15 residues. Germline V gene sequence: CDR1 KGHSH, CDR2 LQKENI. Germline trimming cut 3 bases from V and 3 bases from J; bases unmatched to any gene: 7. The CDR3 here is CASSPPMGGEETQYF. In DNA, the CDR3 is TGTGCCAGCTCACCTCCCATGGGGGGGGAAGAGACCCAGTACTTC.

This clonotype was recorded many times. The rearrangement joins TRBV29-1 to TRBJ2-1; no clear D. CDR3 length: 10 residues. CDR1 is SQVTM, CDR2 ANQGSEA, per germline. V lost 1 base, J lost 8 bases, and 3 bases lay in between. The CDR3 protein is CSVEVYEQFF. CDR3 coding DNA: TGCAGCGTTGAAGTCTATGAGCAGTTCTTC.

The table lists this clonotype with many counts. The chain combines TRBV7-2 with TRBJ2-3; 14 bases are shared with TRBD2. Germline CDR1 is SGHTA and CDR2 is FQGNSA. This CDR3 is built from 15 residues. With 4 bases clipped from V and 8 bases from J, the junction kept 5 bases outside the gene matches. CDR3: CASSSGLAGGGTQYF. CDR3 in DNA: TGTGCCAGCAGCTCCGGACTAGCGGGAGGTGGTACGCAGTATTTT.

There are many counts of this clonotype. The chain joins TRBV7-2 to TRBJ2-3; D is undetermined. The CDR3 is 13 amino acids. V lost 1 base and J lost 9, with 11 bases in between. Germline V gene sequence: CDR1 SGHTA, CDR2 FQGNSA. In DNA form, the CDR3 reads TGTGCCAGCAGCTTAGGGTCCGATGCAACGCAGTATTTT. Its protein product is CASSLGSDATQYF.

This clonotype was recorded many times. The genes are TRBV11-2 and TRBJ2-7; 7 nucleotides agree with TRBD2. Germline assignment: CDR1 SGHAT and CDR2 FQNNGV. The J segment lost 2 bases and the V segment lost 5 bases, leaving 6 bases of the junction unmatched. This CDR3 is built from 14 residues. CDR3 loop: CASSPSGGPYEQYF. CDR3 DNA sequence: TGTGCCAGCAGCCCCTCGGGGGGACCCTACGAGCAGTACTTC.

This clonotype occurred many times. The V and J genes are TRBV3-1 and TRBJ2-3; D is ambiguous. Germline CDR1 is LGHDT and CDR2 is YNNKEL (reference sequence). The CDR3 covers 13 residues. The V gene lost 1 base and the J gene lost 5 bases, with 7 bases spanning the gap. As DNA, the CDR3 is TGTGCCAGCAGCCAAGCTGACGGAGATACGCAGTATTTT. Its protein is CASSQADGDTQYF.

There are a few counts of this clonotype. V is TRBV7-9 and J is TRBJ1-2; weak D call: TRBD1 (5 bases). Trimming removed 3 bases at V and 6 bases at J, with 11 bases between. CDR3 size: 13 residues. The germline CDR1 and CDR2 sequences are SEHNR and FQNEAQ (reference sequence). The CDR3, as DNA: TGTGCCAGCAGCTTTACGGGGGATAATGGCTACACCTTC. This codes for CASSFTGDNGYTF. The full variable domain, its missing parts supplied by reference TRBV7-9 and TRBJ1-2, is DTGVSQNPRHKITKRGQNVTFRCDPISEHNRLYWYRQTLGQGPEFLTYFQNEAQLEKSRLLSDRFSAERPKGSFSTLEIQRTEQGDSAMYLCASSFTGDNGYTFGSGTRLTVV.

The V and J genes are TRBV7-3 and TRBJ2-1; D assignment may be TRBD1 or TRBD2 (7 bases each). Germline CDR1 reads SGHTA; CDR2 reads FQGTGA. V lost 6 bases and J lost 9, with 15 bases in between. The CDR3 sequence is 13 residues long. The CDR3 DNA sequence: TGTGCCAGCAGTTCCCCAGGGGGGGGTGAGCAGTTCTTC. Protein product: CASSSPGGGEQFF.

This clonotype was seen a few times. This sequence joins TRBV20-1 and TRBJ2-1; D is unresolved. The CDR3 totals 14 residues. Trimming left V 6 bases short and J 0 bases short, with 12 bases between. The germline V gene has CDR1 DFQATT and CDR2 SNEGSKA (reference sequence). CDR3 loop: CSAVQLSSYNEQFF. The CDR3 DNA reads as TGCAGTGCGGTCCAACTTAGCTCCTACAATGAGCAGTTCTTC.

The table lists this clonotype with many counts. The chain couples TRBV6-1 to TRBJ2-1; 8 bases are a match to TRBD2. The CDR3 is 16 amino acids. Germline CDR1 MNHNS, CDR2 SASEGT. Germline trimming cut 0 bases from V and 2 bases from J; bases unmatched to any gene: 3. The CDR3 is CASSEAPLAAYNEQFF. For the CDR3, the DNA is TGTGCCAGCAGTGAAGCGCCACTAGCGGCCTACAATGAGCAGTTCTTC.